These T cell receptor beta chains were read from a single sample in a study of shared clonotypes between healthy human individuals. Assay: immunoSEQ multiplex PCR; the TCRdb copy retains only in-frame clones and omits some. The table includes 2,500,000 or so clones, roughly 93% detected once. Sequencing was performed on naive CD4+ T cells from PBMCs. These TCRs come from a man younger than 35 in good health. Some clones in this sample may be carry-over from other donors' samples. The CDR3 runs from the conserved cysteine through the conserved F or W. The order of the fields is V gene, J gene, clone size, D gene, CDR3 protein, CDR3 DNA. A D gene is named only where the DNA matches it firmly. Size tells how often a clone was seen (once, few, many) or the class of an expanded clone, and some rows leave it out.

>TRBV18|TRBJ1-1|.|TRBD1
CASSAGTGMVNTEAFF
TGTGCCAGCTCGGCCGGGACAGGGATGGTGAACACTGAAGCTTTCTTT
>TRBV9|TRBJ2-7|.|.
CASSVAGLHEQYF
TGTGCCAGCAGCGTAGCAGGGTTGCACGAGCAGTACTTC
>TRBV29-1|TRBJ2-5|.|.
CSVGPQETQYF
TGCAGCGTTGGACCTCAAGAGACCCAGTACTTC
>TRBV19|TRBJ2-3|.|.
CASKLSPSTDTQYF
TGTGCCAGTAAACTATCCCCCAGCACAGATACGCAGTATTTT
>TRBV7-9|TRBJ1-4|few|.
CALGGGNEKLFF
TGTGCCCTGGGGGGTGGTAATGAAAAACTGTTTTTT
>TRBV18|TRBJ2-2|.|.
CASSQQSNTGELFF
TGTGCCAGCTCACAGCAGTCGAACACCGGGGAGCTGTTTTTT
>TRBV19|TRBJ1-3|.|.
CASSALGNSGNTIYF
TGTGCCAGTAGTGCCCTGGGGAACTCTGGAAACACCATATATTTT
>TRBV4-3|TRBJ1-6|.|.
CASSLGQIGNSPLHF
TGCGCCAGCAGCCTCGGACAGATCGGGAATTCACCCCTCCACTTT
>TRBV9|TRBJ1-4|.|.
CASSGQSPLSNEKLFF
TGTGCCTCGTCTGGACAGTCTCCCTTGTCTAATGAAAAACTGTTTTTT
>TRBV5-1|TRBJ2-1|.|TRBD1
CASSLGGTGEHNEQFF
TGCGCCAGCAGCTTGGGAGGGACAGGGGAACACAATGAGCAGTTCTTC
>TRBV27|TRBJ1-4|.|.
CASSLGYGTPDEKLFF
TGTGCCAGCAGTTTAGGGTACGGGACACCTGATGAAAAACTGTTTTTT
>TRBV11-2|TRBJ1-6|.|.
CASSLELMSYNSPLHF
TGTGCCAGCAGCTTGGAGTTAATGTCCTATAATTCACCCCTCCACTTT
>TRBV28|TRBJ2-3|.|.
CASSTGGQQRDTQYF
TGTGCCAGCAGTACCGGGGGCCAGCAACGCGATACGCAGTATTTT
>TRBV7-8|TRBJ2-5|.|TRBD2
CASSFSGETQYF
TGTGCCAGCAGTTTTAGCGGGGAGACCCAGTACTTC
>TRBV28|TRBJ1-1|.|.
CASTKGGMNTEAFF
TGTGCCAGCACCAAGGGGGGCATGAACACTGAAGCTTTCTTT
>TRBV7-2|TRBJ1-1|.|.
CASRASWNTEAFF
TGTGCCAGCAGGGCGAGCTGGAACACTGAAGCTTTCTTT